The T cell receptor beta chain under discussion was sequenced for a study of vaccination effects on CD4 cells after COVID-19. Study results and limitations: Healthy vaccinees had only 1 of 255 vaccine-induced clones cross-react with common cold coronaviruses.

Using immunoSEQ multiplex PCR, the repertoire was profiled, and TCRdb retains in-frame clones only, with some absent. Found here are approximately 24,000 clones, roughly 80% of them singletons; the top ten hold approximately 20%. CDR3 length: 15 residues. The germline V gene has CDR1 KGHDR and CDR2 SFDVKD. V lost 3 bases to trimming and J lost 5 bases, with 12 bases between them. In the case of this clone: Its cognate antigen is unknown.

Before any sequencing was done, the ViraFEST assay used viral peptide pools to expand antigen-specific CD4+ T cells. CD4+ T cell isolation took place after 10 days of culture. Each participant was administered two doses of either the BNT162b2 or the mRNA-1273 vaccine. The clonotype comes from a human donor who received a COVID-19 vaccine. Sequenced here: CD4+ T cells from PBMCs cultured with HCoV-NL63 spike peptides, sampled after COVID-19 vaccination. The chain carries TRBV24-1 and TRBJ1-4; maybe TRBD1 (5 bases). The CDR3 DNA reads as TGTGCCACCAGTGATGCAGGGAGTAGGAATGAAAAACTGTTTTTT. Amino acid sequence: CATSDAGSRNEKLFF.